This T cell receptor (beta chain) was sequenced during a study of blood T cells in healthy people across ages. Study-level findings and limits: PBMCs left unsorted prevented a conclusive naive versus antigen-experienced comparison.

For the second PCR, which ran for roughly 6 to 11 cycles, a sample-barcoded 5' primer and a J-beta primer mix were used. A template-switch adaptor with 12 random nucleotides tagged each cDNA molecule. TCRdb called the 5' RACE reads again in MiXCR, with one record for every CDR3 protein. The sample holds 550,000 to 800,000 distinct CDR3 sequences, about 30% seen once. At least 6 million PBMCs were isolated per sample. Extractions gave at least 5 micrograms of total RNA per sample. V lost 7 bases and J lost 4, with 14 bases in between. This CDR3 is 13 amino acids long. CDR1 MDHEN and CDR2 SYDVKM come from the germline V gene. This clonotype was observed at least ten times. Its antigen is undetermined.

Sequencing used blood. V and J are TRBV28 and TRBJ2-7; D is possibly TRBD2 (5 bases). The clonotype comes from an elderly woman in good health. Written as DNA, the CDR3 is TGTGCCAGCACCATATCCGGGGAATACGAGCAGTACTTC. Translated: CASTISGEYEQYF. The complete variable domain, with remaining parts taken from reference TRBV28 and TRBJ2-7, reads DVKVTQSSRYLVKRTGEKVFLECVQDMDHENMFWYRQDPGLGLRLIYFSYDVKMKEKGDIPEGYSVSREKKERFSLILESASTNQTSMYLCASTISGEYEQYFGPGTRLTVT.